A single sample is the source of the 18 T cell receptor beta chains below, sequenced in a study of shared clonotypes between healthy human individuals. Profiling relied on immunoSEQ multiplex PCR, and the TCRdb table lists in-frame clones only, not all of them. The profile covers millions of clones, with around 95% appearing a single time and more than 0.1% taken by the ten largest. Input material: naive CD4+ T cells sorted from blood. Regarding subset: CD45RA+ positively selected. Receptors originate from a man aged 18 to 29 in good health.

The CDR3 is CASSEPGQGTGGYTF. DNA of the CDR3: TGTGCCAGCAGCGAACCGGGACAGGGGACGGGTGGCTACACCTTC. The J gene is TRBJ1-2, the V gene TRBV7-9; 10 bases agree with TRBD1. V gave up 5 bases and J gave up 7 bases; unmatched junction bases: 10. Germline V gene sequence: CDR1 SEHNR, CDR2 FQNEAQ (reference sequence). The CDR3 loop spans 15 amino acids.

J is TRBJ2-1 and V is TRBV30; D gene ambiguous. The V end lost 0 bases, the J end lost 0 bases, and 15 bases lay between the germline ends. CDR3 length equals 17 residues. Per germline, CDR1 GTSNPN and CDR2 SVGIG (reference sequence). CDR3 loop: CAWSVFLPGSSYNEQFF. CDR3 in DNA: TGTGCCTGGAGTGTGTTCCTTCCAGGAAGCTCCTACAATGAGCAGTTCTTC.

The chain combines TRBV27 with TRBJ1-2; no definite D call. V was trimmed by 2 bases and J by 0 bases, leaving 7 bases between them. The germline V gene encodes CDR1 MNHEY and CDR2 SMNVEV (reference sequence). The CDR3 spans 14 residues. DNA for the CDR3: TGTGCCAGCAGTTTACTGCCCACTAACTATGGCTACACCTTC. Its protein is CASSLLPTNYGYTF.

CDR3 nucleotides: TGTGCCAGCGGGTCGACAGGGGAAAACATTCAGTACTTC. Translated, it gives CASGSTGENIQYF. This chain joins TRBV25-1 and TRBJ2-4; TRBD1 matches 8 bases. V dropped 8 bases and J dropped 5; count of bases not matched to a gene: 5. CDR1 and CDR2 from the germline V gene are MGHDK and SYGVNS. This CDR3 has 13 residues.

This rearrangement joins TRBV5-1 to TRBJ2-7; 7 nucleotides line up with TRBD1. This CDR3 comprises 15 residues. Germline lookup yields CDR1 SGHRS and CDR2 YFSETQ. Germline trimming cut 4 bases from V and 2 bases from J; bases unmatched to any gene: 9. CDR3 in DNA: TGCGCCAGCAGCCCCGATAAGGGACAGACCTACGAGCAGTACTTC. It specifies CASSPDKGQTYEQYF.

The chain uses TRBV2 and TRBJ2-7, with D perhaps matching TRBD1 (5 bases). The germline V and J ends were trimmed by 6 bases and 4 bases, with 16 bases remaining between them. The germline V gene encodes CDR1 SNHLY and CDR2 FYNNEI. CDR3 length: 14 amino acids. As DNA, the CDR3 is TGTGCCAGCAGAGAACGACAGACACAATACGAGCAGTACTTC. Its translation: CASRERQTQYEQYF.

The rearrangement links TRBV30 to TRBJ2-3; possibly TRBD1 or TRBD2 for D (5 bases each). This CDR3 region has 13 residues. Per germline, CDR1 GTSNPN and CDR2 SVGIG (reference sequence). Deletions cut 3 bases from V and 4 bases from J, with 11 bases between. Written as DNA, the CDR3 is TGTGCCTGGAGGAGATGGGGGTCAGATACGCAGTATTTT. This gives the protein CAWRRWGSDTQYF. Filled out from reference TRBV30 and TRBJ2-3, the complete variable domain reads SQTIHQWPATLVQPVGSPLSLECTVEGTSNPNLYWYRQAAGRGLQLLFYSVGIGQISSEVPQNLSASRPQDRQFILSSKKLLLSDSGFYLCAWRRWGSDTQYFGPGTRLTVL.

The chain joins TRBV13 to TRBJ2-3; 11 bases agree with TRBD1. In germline, CDR1 is PRHDT, CDR2 FYEKMQ (reference sequence). V shed 5 bases and J 4 bases; nucleotides not matched to a gene: 11. The CDR3 covers 17 residues. The CDR3 loop is CASSNVRDRGFPDTQYF. The CDR3 DNA sequence: TGTGCCAGCAGCAACGTCCGGGACAGGGGGTTCCCAGATACGCAGTATTTT.

The CDR3 sequence: CASSLRWEYEQYF. CDR3 sequence (DNA): TGTGCCAGCAGCTTAAGGTGGGAGTACGAGCAGTACTTC. The chain employs TRBV11-2 and TRBJ2-7; D is perhaps TRBD2 (5 bases). The CDR3 totals 13 residues. Per germline, CDR1 SGHAT and CDR2 FQNNGV. Deletions cut 2 bases from V and 4 bases from J, with 9 bases between. Filled out from reference TRBV11-2 and TRBJ2-7, the complete variable domain reads EAGVAQSPRYKIIEKRQSVAFWCNPISGHATLYWYQQILGQGPKLLIQFQNNGVVDDSQLPKDRFSAERLKGVDSTLKIQPAKLEDSAVYLCASSLRWEYEQYFGPGTRLTVT.

The DNA for the CDR3 is TGTGCCAGCAGCCAGAGCTACGAGCAGTACTTC. It encodes CASSQSYEQYF. V and J are TRBV5-8 and TRBJ2-7; no definite D call. This CDR3 contains 11 residues. V was shortened by 4 bases and J by 3 bases, with 5 bases between the two germline ends. CDR1 and CDR2 from the germline V gene are SGHTS and YDEGEE.

As concerns this clone: This sample also contains other DNA sequences that code for the same CDR3. The V gene is TRBV6-6, the J gene TRBJ2-7, with D perhaps given as TRBD1 or TRBD2 (6 bases each). The CDR3 covers 12 residues. The germline V gene has CDR1 MNHNY and CDR2 SVGAGI (reference sequence). V was cut by 6 bases and J by 7 bases, with 13 bases left in between. The CDR3 DNA is TGTGCCAGCAGCCCTGGAGGGGGGGAGCAGTACTTC. It yields the protein CASSPGGGEQYF.

Concerning this clone: The same CDR3 arises from other DNA sequences in this sample as well. The CDR3 DNA sequence: TGTGCCTGGAGCGTCGAGGGGACCCAGTACTTC. Its translation: CAWSVEGTQYF. The rearrangement uses TRBV30 and TRBJ2-5, with D possibly being TRBD2 (5 bases). There are 11 residues in the CDR3. Germline values: CDR1 GTSNPN, CDR2 SVGIG (reference sequence). The V end lost 3 bases, the J end lost 7 bases, and 9 bases lay between the germline ends.

V gene TRBV5-4 combines with J gene TRBJ2-2; 8 nucleotides match TRBD2. Germline CDR1 reads SGHNT; CDR2 reads YYREEE (reference sequence). This CDR3 is built from 16 residues. With 4 bases clipped from V and 6 bases from J, the junction kept 11 bases outside the gene matches. The CDR3 loop is CASSRGGAQSPGELFF. CDR3 in DNA: TGTGCCAGCAGCCGGGGGGGGGCGCAGAGCCCCGGGGAGCTGTTTTTT.

The chain employs TRBV5-1 and TRBJ2-3; TRBD1 matches at 10 bases. Germline CDR1 is SGHRS and CDR2 is YFSETQ. J gave up 6 bases and V 5 bases, and 6 bases lay outside the gene matches. The CDR3 spans 14 residues. The CDR3 DNA sequence: TGCGCCAGCAGTTCGGGACAGGGGTCTGATACGCAGTATTTT. Amino acids: CASSSGQGSDTQYF.

V is TRBV14 and J is TRBJ1-2, with D hard to call. Germline V gives CDR1 SGHDN, CDR2 FVKESK. Trimming took off 5 bases at V and 4 bases at J, with 11 bases between the two ends. CDR3 length: 13 amino acids. CDR3 in DNA: TGTGCCAGCAGCATAGGCCAGATCTATGGCTACACCTTC. Protein product: CASSIGQIYGYTF.

The chain uses TRBV5-1 and TRBJ1-6, with D tentatively TRBD1 (5 bases). This CDR3 spans 13 amino acids. Germline-derived CDR1 and CDR2 are SGHRS and YFSETQ. V was pared by 7 bases and J by 5 bases, with 10 bases between. The CDR3 DNA is TGCGCCAGCTACTGGGGGGATAATTCACCCCTCCACTTT. This codes for CASYWGDNSPLHF.

The chain joins TRBV7-8 to TRBJ2-1; no firm D call. The CDR3 has 11 residues. With 5 bases removed from V and 5 bases from J, the gap between germline ends came to 4 bases. The germline V gene encodes CDR1 SGHVS and CDR2 FQNEAQ. The DNA of the CDR3 is TGTGCCAGCAGCACTCACAATGAGCAGTTCTTC. This encodes CASSTHNEQFF.

The J gene is TRBJ2-7, the V gene TRBV7-9, with 11 bases fitting TRBD1. Trimming took 1 base from V and 2 from J; bases not matched to a gene: 4. The CDR3 covers 16 residues. CDR1 is SEHNR and CDR2 is FQNEAQ in the germline V gene (reference sequence). In nucleotides, the CDR3 is TGTGCCAGCAGCTTAGGGGACAGGGGGGTCACCTACGAGCAGTACTTC. It translates to CASSLGDRGVTYEQYF.